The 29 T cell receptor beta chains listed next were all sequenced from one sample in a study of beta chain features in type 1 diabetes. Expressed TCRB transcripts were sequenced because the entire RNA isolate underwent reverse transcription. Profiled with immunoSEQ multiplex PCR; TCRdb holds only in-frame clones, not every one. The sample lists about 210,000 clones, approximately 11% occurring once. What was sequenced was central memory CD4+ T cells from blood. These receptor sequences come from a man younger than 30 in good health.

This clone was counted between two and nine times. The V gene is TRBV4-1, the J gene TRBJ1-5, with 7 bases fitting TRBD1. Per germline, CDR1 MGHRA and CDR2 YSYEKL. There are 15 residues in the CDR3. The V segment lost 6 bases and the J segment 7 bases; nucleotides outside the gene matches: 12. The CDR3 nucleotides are TGCGCCAGCAGTCGGGACAGCGGCGGTCAACAGCCCCAGCATTTT. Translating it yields CASSRDSGGQQPQHF.

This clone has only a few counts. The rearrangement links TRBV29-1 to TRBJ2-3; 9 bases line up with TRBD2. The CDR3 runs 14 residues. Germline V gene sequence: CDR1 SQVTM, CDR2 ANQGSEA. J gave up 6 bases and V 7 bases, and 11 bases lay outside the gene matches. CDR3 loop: CSDGAGGISDTQYF. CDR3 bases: TGCAGCGACGGGGCGGGAGGGATTTCGGATACGCAGTATTTT.

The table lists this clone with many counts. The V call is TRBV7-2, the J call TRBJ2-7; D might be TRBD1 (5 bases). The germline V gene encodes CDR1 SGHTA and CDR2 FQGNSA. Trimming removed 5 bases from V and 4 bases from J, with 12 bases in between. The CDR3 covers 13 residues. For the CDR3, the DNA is TGTGCCAGCAGCCGGACAACCCGATACGAGCAGTACTTC. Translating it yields CASSRTTRYEQYF.

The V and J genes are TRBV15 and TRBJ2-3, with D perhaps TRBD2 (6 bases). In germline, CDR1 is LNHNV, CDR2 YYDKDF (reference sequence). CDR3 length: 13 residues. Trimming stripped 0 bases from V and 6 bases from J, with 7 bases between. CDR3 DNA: TGTGCCACCAGCAGAGACCGGGGGGATACGCAGTATTTT. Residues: CATSRDRGDTQYF.

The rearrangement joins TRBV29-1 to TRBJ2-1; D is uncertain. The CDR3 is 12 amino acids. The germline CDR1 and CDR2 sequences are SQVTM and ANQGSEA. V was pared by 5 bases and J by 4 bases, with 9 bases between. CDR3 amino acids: CSVRTEYNEQFF. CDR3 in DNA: TGCAGCGTTCGGACCGAATACAATGAGCAGTTCTTC.

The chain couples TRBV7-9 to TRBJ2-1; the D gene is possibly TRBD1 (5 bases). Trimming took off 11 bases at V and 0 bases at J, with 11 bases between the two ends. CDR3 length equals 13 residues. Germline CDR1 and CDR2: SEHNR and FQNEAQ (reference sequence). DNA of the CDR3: TGTGCCGGGGCCGGTCCCTCCTACAATGAGCAGTTCTTC. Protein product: CAGAGPSYNEQFF. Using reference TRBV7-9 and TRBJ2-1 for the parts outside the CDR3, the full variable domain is DTGVSQNPRHKITKRGQNVTFRCDPISEHNRLYWYRQTLGQGPEFLTYFQNEAQLEKSRLLSDRFSAERPKGSFSTLEIQRTEQGDSAMYLCAGAGPSYNEQFFGPGTRLTVL.

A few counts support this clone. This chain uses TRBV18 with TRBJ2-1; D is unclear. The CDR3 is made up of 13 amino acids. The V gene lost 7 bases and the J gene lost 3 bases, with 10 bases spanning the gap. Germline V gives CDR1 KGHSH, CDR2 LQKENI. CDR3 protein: CASFGGDYNEQFF. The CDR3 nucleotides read TGTGCCAGCTTCGGTGGGGACTACAATGAGCAGTTCTTC.

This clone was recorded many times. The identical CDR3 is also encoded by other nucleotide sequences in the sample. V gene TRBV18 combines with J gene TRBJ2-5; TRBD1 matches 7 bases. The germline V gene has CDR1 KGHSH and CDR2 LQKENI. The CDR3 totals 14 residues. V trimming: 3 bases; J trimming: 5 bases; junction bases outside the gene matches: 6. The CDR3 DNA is TGTGCCAGCTCACCGGGACAGCTCAAGGAGACCCAGTACTTC. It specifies CASSPGQLKETQYF.

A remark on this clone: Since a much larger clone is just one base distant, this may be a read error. The CDR3 DNA is TGTGCCAGCAGTCGGGACAGCTATGGCTACACCTTC. This encodes CASSRDSYGYTF. The rearrangement joins TRBV28 to TRBJ1-2, with 7 bases that match TRBD1. The V and J ends lost 5 bases and 4 bases, in that order; junction bases with no gene match: 1. Germline V gene data show CDR1 as MDHEN and CDR2 as SYDVKM. The CDR3 covers 12 residues.

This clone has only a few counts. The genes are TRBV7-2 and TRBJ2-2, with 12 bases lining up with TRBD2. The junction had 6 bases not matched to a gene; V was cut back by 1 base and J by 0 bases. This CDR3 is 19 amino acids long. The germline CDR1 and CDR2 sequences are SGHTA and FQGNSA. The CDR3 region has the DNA TGTGCCAGCAGCTTAGAAGGGACTAGCGGGTACACGAACACCGGGGAGCTGTTTTTT. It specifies CASSLEGTSGYTNTGELFF.

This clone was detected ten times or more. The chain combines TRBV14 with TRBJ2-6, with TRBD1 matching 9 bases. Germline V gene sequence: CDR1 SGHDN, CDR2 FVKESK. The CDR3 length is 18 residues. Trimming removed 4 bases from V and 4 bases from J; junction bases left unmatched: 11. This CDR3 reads CASSPPGQGLHGANVLTF. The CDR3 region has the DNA TGTGCCAGCAGCCCGCCGGGACAGGGTCTACACGGGGCCAACGTCCTGACTTTC.

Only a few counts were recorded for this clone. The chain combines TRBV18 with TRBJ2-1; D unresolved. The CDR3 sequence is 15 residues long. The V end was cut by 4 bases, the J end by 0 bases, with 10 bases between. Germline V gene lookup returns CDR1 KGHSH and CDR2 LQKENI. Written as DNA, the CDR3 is TGTGCCAGCTCACTGGGTCAGAGCTCCTACAATGAGCAGTTCTTC. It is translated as CASSLGQSSYNEQFF.

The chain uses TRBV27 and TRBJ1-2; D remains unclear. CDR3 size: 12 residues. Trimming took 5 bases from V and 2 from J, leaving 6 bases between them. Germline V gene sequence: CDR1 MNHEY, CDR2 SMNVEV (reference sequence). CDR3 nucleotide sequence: TGTGCCAGCAGTCGCGGGAACTATGGCTACACCTTC. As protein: CASSRGNYGYTF.

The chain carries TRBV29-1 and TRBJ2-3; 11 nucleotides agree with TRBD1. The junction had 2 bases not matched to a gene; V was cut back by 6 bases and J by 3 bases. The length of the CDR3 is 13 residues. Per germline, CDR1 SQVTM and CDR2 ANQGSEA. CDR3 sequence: CSVRDRGTDTQYF. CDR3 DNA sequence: TGCAGCGTGCGGGACAGGGGGACAGATACGCAGTATTTT.

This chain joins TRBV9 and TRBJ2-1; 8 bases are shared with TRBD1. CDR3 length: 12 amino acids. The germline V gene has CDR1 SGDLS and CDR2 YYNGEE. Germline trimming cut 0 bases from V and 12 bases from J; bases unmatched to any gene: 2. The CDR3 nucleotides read TGTGCCAGCAGCGTAGCGGACAGGGCGCAGTTCTTC. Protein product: CASSVADRAQFF.

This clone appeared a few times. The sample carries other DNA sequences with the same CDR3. The CDR3 region has the DNA TGCGCCAGCAGTAGCGGGAGCACAGATACGCAGTATTTT. It yields the protein CASSSGSTDTQYF. The rearrangement uses TRBV5-1 and TRBJ2-3, with TRBD2 matching over 7 bases. Germline V gene data show CDR1 as SGHRS and CDR2 as YFSETQ. V lost 5 bases, J lost 0 bases, and 0 bases stayed unmatched. CDR3 length equals 13 residues.

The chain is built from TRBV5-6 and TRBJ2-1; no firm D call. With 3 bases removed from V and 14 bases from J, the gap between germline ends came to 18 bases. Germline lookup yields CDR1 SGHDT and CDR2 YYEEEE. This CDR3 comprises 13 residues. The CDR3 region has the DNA TGTGCCAGCAGCTCGAGACCCACAATGATGGAGTTCTTC. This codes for CASSSRPTMMEFF.

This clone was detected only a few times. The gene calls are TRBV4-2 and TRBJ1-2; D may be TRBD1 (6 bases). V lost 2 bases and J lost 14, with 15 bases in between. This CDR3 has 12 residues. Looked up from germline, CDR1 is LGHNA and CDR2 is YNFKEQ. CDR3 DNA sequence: TGTGCCAGCAGCCAATTTACCGCTGGGACAACCTTC. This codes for CASSQFTAGTTF.

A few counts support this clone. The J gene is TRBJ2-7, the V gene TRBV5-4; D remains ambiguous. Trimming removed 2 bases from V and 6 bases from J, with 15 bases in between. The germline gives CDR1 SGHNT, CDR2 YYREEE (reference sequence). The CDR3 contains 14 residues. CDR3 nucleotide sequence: TGTGCCAGCAGCTTTGGCCCCCCGAGAGGCGAGCAGTACTTC. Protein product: CASSFGPPRGEQYF.

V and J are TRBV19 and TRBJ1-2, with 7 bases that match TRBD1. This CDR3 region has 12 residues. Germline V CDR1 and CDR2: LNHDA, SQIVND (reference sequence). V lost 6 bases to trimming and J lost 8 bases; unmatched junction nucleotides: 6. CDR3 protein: CASRRQGPGYTF. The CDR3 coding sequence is TGTGCCAGTAGGAGACAGGGCCCAGGCTACACCTTC.

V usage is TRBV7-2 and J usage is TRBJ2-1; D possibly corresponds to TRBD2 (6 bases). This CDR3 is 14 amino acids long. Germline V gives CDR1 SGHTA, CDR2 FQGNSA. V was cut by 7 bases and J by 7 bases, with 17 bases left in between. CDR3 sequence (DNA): TGTGCCAGCACCCTCCGCCGGCGGGATAATGAGCAGTTCTTC. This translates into CASTLRRRDNEQFF.

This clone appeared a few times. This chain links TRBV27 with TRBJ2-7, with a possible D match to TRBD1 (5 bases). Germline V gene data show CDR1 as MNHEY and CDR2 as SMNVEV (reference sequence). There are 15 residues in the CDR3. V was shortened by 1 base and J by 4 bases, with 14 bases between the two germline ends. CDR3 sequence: CASSLFWGGTYEQYF. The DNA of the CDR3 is TGTGCCAGCAGTTTATTTTGGGGCGGAACGTACGAGCAGTACTTC.

Here the CDR3 reads CASSATSGLTDTQYF. For the CDR3, the DNA is TGTGCCAGCAGCGCGACTAGCGGCCTCACAGATACGCAGTATTTT. The chain uses TRBV7-2 and TRBJ2-3; 9 bases line up with TRBD2. J lost 2 bases, V lost 5 bases, and 5 bases had no gene match. This CDR3 contains 15 residues. Per germline, CDR1 SGHTA and CDR2 FQGNSA.

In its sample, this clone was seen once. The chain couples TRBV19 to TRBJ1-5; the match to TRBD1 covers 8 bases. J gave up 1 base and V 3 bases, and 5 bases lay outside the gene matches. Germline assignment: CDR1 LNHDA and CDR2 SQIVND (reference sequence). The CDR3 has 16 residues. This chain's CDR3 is CASSIQGARSNQPQHF. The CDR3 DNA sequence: TGTGCCAGTAGTATTCAGGGGGCGCGAAGCAATCAGCCCCAGCATTTT.

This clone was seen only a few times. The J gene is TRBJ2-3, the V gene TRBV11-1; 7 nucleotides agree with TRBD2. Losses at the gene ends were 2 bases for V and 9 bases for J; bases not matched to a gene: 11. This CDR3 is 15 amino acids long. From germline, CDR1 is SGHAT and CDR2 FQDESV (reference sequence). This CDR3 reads CASSLRLAARLTQYF. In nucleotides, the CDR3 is TGTGCCAGCAGCTTACGGCTAGCGGCGCGTTTGACGCAGTATTTT.

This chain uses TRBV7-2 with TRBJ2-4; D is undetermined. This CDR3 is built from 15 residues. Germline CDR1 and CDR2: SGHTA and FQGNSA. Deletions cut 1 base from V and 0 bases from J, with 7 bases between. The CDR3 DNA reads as TGTGCCAGCAGCTTAGGTCCAGTAGCCAAAAACATTCAGTACTTC. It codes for CASSLGPVAKNIQYF.

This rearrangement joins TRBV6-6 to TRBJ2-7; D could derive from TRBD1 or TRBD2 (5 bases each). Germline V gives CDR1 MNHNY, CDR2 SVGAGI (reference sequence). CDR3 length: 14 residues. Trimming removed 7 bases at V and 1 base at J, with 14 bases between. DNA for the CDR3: TGTGCCAGCAAAGTCGTGGGGGTTTCCTACGAGCAGTACTTC. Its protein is CASKVVGVSYEQYF.

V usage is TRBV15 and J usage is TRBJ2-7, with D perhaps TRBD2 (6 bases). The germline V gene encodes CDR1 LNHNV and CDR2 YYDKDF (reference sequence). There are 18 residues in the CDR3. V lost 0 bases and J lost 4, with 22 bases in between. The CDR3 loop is CATSRDLTTGSLPYEQYF. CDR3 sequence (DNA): TGTGCCACCAGCAGAGACCTAACTACCGGGAGCTTACCATACGAGCAGTACTTC.

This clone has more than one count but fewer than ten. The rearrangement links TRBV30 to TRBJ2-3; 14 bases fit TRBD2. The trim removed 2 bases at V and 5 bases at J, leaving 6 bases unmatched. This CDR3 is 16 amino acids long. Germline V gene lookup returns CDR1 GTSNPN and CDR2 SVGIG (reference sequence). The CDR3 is CAWSNTGTSGRDTQYF. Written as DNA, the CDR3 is TGTGCCTGGAGTAACACCGGGACTAGCGGGAGAGATACGCAGTATTTT.